Listed here are 23 T cell receptor beta chains from one sample, sequenced in a study of metastatic and nonmetastatic thyroid tumors. TCRdb re-called clones from the PCR reads using MiXCR. Among 20,000 to 25,000 clones listed, 20% were seen once. Before thyroid surgery, none of the patients had received any treatment. The specimen was blood. The receptor set was obtained from a female donor with papillary thyroid cancer or a benign thyroid nodule (not recorded which). Some clones in this sample may be carry-over from other donors' samples.

By sample fraction, this clone is medium-sized. V and J are TRBV5-1 and TRBJ1-3; weak D call: TRBD1 (5 bases). Germline assignment: CDR1 SGHRS and CDR2 YFSETQ. V was clipped by 2 bases and J by 8 bases, with 11 bases between them. The CDR3 is 13 amino acids. The CDR3 region has the DNA TGCGCCAGCAGCTTCAACGCGGGGGACACCATATATTTT. Residues: CASSFNAGDTIYF.

The chain couples TRBV7-8 to TRBJ2-7, with D maybe TRBD1 (6 bases). Trimming stripped 4 bases from V and 2 bases from J, with 12 bases between. The length of the CDR3 is 14 residues. The V gene's germline CDR1 is SGHVS and CDR2 FQNEAQ. CDR3 DNA: TGTGCCAGCAGCTCGAACCGGGACACCTACGAGCAGTACTTC. It translates to CASSSNRDTYEQYF.

This clone has a count of ten or more. V and J are TRBV28 and TRBJ2-6; D may be TRBD1 (5 bases). V lost 7 bases, J lost 0 bases, and 10 bases lay in between. The CDR3 sequence is 15 residues long. CDR1 and CDR2 from the germline V gene are MDHEN and SYDVKM. Written as DNA, the CDR3 is TGTGCCAGCACCCCACAGGTCTCTGGGGCCAACGTCCTGACTTTC. Encoded protein: CASTPQVSGANVLTF.

The V and J genes are TRBV20-1 and TRBJ1-2, with 7 positions matching TRBD1. The CDR3 contains 14 residues. Per the germline V gene, CDR1 is DFQATT and CDR2 is SNEGSKA (reference sequence). Germline trimming cut 1 base from V and 8 bases from J; bases unmatched to any gene: 10. The CDR3 region is CSARVDRSIEGYTF. The CDR3 nucleotides read TGCAGTGCTAGAGTGGACAGGTCAATCGAGGGCTACACCTTC.

This clone was seen many times. The chain links TRBV3-1 to TRBJ2-5; 9 bases are shared with TRBD1. Germline V gene data show CDR1 as LGHDT and CDR2 as YNNKEL (reference sequence). The CDR3 length is 16 residues. Trimming cost V 8 bases and J 4 bases; bases outside gene matches: 14. Written as DNA, the CDR3 is TGTGCCAGCGACCTACTAGACAGGGGGGACGGAGAGACCCAGTACTTC. This sequence encodes CASDLLDRGDGETQYF.

The genes are TRBV2 and TRBJ2-7; TRBD1 agrees at 9 bases. After removal of 1 base from V and 5 bases from J, the junction contained 3 bases not matched to a gene. The CDR3 spans 14 residues. CDR1 is SNHLY, CDR2 FYNNEI, per germline. This CDR3 reads CASSEGRDRDEQYF. The DNA for the CDR3 is TGTGCCAGCAGTGAAGGCCGGGACAGGGACGAGCAGTACTTC.

There are many counts of this clone. V gene TRBV6-5 combines with J gene TRBJ2-5; 9 bases line up with TRBD1. Per the germline V gene, CDR1 is MNHEY and CDR2 is SVGAGI. The junction had 5 bases not matched to a gene; V was cut back by 2 bases and J by 4 bases. This CDR3 spans 15 amino acids. CDR3 amino acids: CASSYPGQGVETQYF. Written as DNA, the CDR3 is TGTGCCAGCAGTTACCCGGGACAGGGCGTAGAGACCCAGTACTTC.

This clone has ten or more counts. The chain joins TRBV20-1 to TRBJ2-7, with TRBD1 as a possible D gene (6 bases). Germline V gene lookup returns CDR1 DFQATT and CDR2 SNEGSKA (reference sequence). Trimming removed 6 bases from V and 0 bases from J, with 15 bases in between. The CDR3 extends over 14 amino acids. CDR3 region: CSAPDSLSSYEQYF. CDR3 bases: TGCAGTGCCCCGGACAGTTTAAGCTCCTACGAGCAGTACTTC.

This clone came up many times. The V call is TRBV6-1, the J call TRBJ2-1, with 14 bases aligning to TRBD2. Trimming at V came to 6 bases and at J to 8 bases, leaving 9 bases not matched to a gene. Germline V gives CDR1 MNHNS, CDR2 SASEGT. The CDR3 is 16 amino acids. DNA of the CDR3: TGTGCCAGCAGCCCCACCGGGACTAGCGGGAGCGATGAGCAGTTCTTC. As protein: CASSPTGTSGSDEQFF.

With respect to this clone: The sample holds other DNA sequences that translate to the same CDR3. J is TRBJ2-7 and V is TRBV11-1; tentatively, D is TRBD2 (5 bases). The V and J ends lost 1 base and 7 bases respectively, with 20 bases between them. Germline CDR1 and CDR2: SGHAT and FQDESV (reference sequence). This CDR3 spans 16 amino acids. The CDR3 spells CASSLGAGSASGEQYF. DNA of the CDR3: TGTGCCAGCAGCTTAGGTGCCGGTTCTGCCTCGGGAGAGCAGTACTTC. The variable domain in full, completed from reference TRBV11-1 and TRBJ2-7, reads EAEVAQSPRYKITEKSQAVAFWCDPISGHATLYWYRQILGQGPELLVQFQDESVVDDSQLPKDRFSAERLKGVDSTLKIQPAELGDSAMYLCASSLGAGSASGEQYFGPGTRLTVT.

As regards this clone: The CDR3 carries no conserved terminal phenylalanine or tryptophan, so it likely arises from a read error. The chain joins TRBV7-2 to TRBJ2-7; 9 positions match TRBD2. Germline loops: CDR1 SGHTA, CDR2 FQGNSA. The CDR3 runs to 15 residues. The V segment lost 2 bases and the J segment 5 bases; nucleotides outside the gene matches: 7. The CDR3 DNA follows: TGTGCCAGCAGCTTAAGCGGGGGGCATGGGCACGAGCAGTACTCC. Encoded protein: CASSLSGGHGHEQYS.

This chain connects TRBV28 to TRBJ1-6; D is possibly TRBD1 (6 bases). Germline V gives CDR1 MDHEN, CDR2 SYDVKM. With 4 bases removed from V and 1 base from J, the gap between germline ends came to 20 bases. This CDR3 has 19 residues. The CDR3 spells CASSSLRGGIVSYNSPLHF. The CDR3 nucleotides read TGTGCCAGCAGTTCCTTGAGGGGGGGCATAGTATCCTATAATTCACCCCTCCACTTT.

This clone was counted ten times or more. The rearrangement links TRBV14 to TRBJ2-1, with no clear D. The CDR3 contains 14 residues. V lost 6 bases and J 0 bases, leaving 9 bases between the germline ends. Germline V gives CDR1 SGHDN, CDR2 FVKESK. CDR3 bases: TGTGCCAGCAGTCCCCGCCTCTCCTACAATGAGCAGTTCTTC. Translated, it gives CASSPRLSYNEQFF.

This clone came up many times. This chain links TRBV9 with TRBJ2-3; D perhaps matches TRBD2 (5 bases). The V end lost 0 bases, the J end lost 0 bases, and 8 bases lay between the germline ends. Germline CDR1 and CDR2: SGDLS and YYNGEE. This CDR3 has 15 residues. CDR3 nucleotide sequence: TGTGCCAGCAGCGTAGTCGGAGGAAGCACAGATACGCAGTATTTT. Protein: CASSVVGGSTDTQYF.

This clone came up many times. This may come from a read error, since a much larger clone is one base off. Other DNA sequences in the same sample also yield this CDR3. For the CDR3, the DNA is TGTGCCAGCGACGCGGACAGTCCTAGCACAGATACGCAGTATTTT. Encoded protein: CASDADSPSTDTQYF. The chain joins TRBV11-2 to TRBJ2-3; tentatively, D is TRBD1 (6 bases). Germline V CDR1 and CDR2: SGHAT, FQNNGV. CDR3 length equals 15 residues. V was cut by 8 bases and J by 0 bases, with 15 bases left in between. Together with reference TRBV11-2 and TRBJ2-3, the CDR3 gives the full variable domain: EAGVAQSPRYKIIEKRQSVAFWCNPISGHATLYWYQQILGQGPKLLIQFQNNGVVDDSQLPKDRFSAERLKGVDSTLKIQPAKLEDSAVYLCASDADSPSTDTQYFGPGTRLTVL.

This clone was recorded many times. The genes are TRBV24-1 and TRBJ1-5; D remains ambiguous. The CDR3 is 15 amino acids. V dropped 5 bases and J dropped 9 bases, with 19 bases sitting between them. Germline loops: CDR1 KGHDR, CDR2 SFDVKD. CDR3 loop: CATSGPEGASGPQHF. CDR3 DNA sequence: TGTGCCACCAGTGGCCCGGAGGGAGCCTCCGGGCCCCAGCATTTT.

This clone was seen repeatedly, ten times or more. The chain joins TRBV7-6 to TRBJ2-5; a weak D match, TRBD2 (5 bases). The CDR3 has 14 residues. Per the germline V gene, CDR1 is SGHVS and CDR2 is FNYEAQ. V lost 2 bases to trimming and J lost 4 bases, with 11 bases between them. The CDR3 sequence is CASSLLSGRETQYF. The CDR3 coding sequence is TGTGCCAGCAGCTTATTGAGCGGACGAGAGACCCAGTACTTC.

This clone was counted ten times or more. J is TRBJ2-1 and V is TRBV14, with 11 positions matching TRBD1. There are 19 residues in the CDR3. Germline CDR1 SGHDN, CDR2 FVKESK. V lost 0 bases, J lost 4 bases, and 11 bases stayed unmatched. CDR3 in amino acids: CASSQDQERTGGPYNEQFF. In DNA, the CDR3 is TGTGCCAGCAGCCAAGATCAGGAAAGGACAGGGGGCCCTTACAATGAGCAGTTCTTC. The full variable domain, completed using reference TRBV14 and TRBJ2-1, is EAGVTQFPSHSVIEKGQTVTLRCDPISGHDNLYWYRRVMGKEIKFLLHFVKESKQDESGMPNNRFLAERTGGTYSTLKVQPAELEDSGVYFCASSQDQERTGGPYNEQFFGPGTRLTVL.

This clone has only a few counts. V gene TRBV27 combines with J gene TRBJ1-1, with a possible D match to TRBD1 (5 bases). Germline V gene lookup returns CDR1 MNHEY and CDR2 SMNVEV (reference sequence). The CDR3 sequence is 15 residues long. The V and J ends lost 5 bases and 0 bases respectively, with 13 bases between them. Here the CDR3 DNA reads TGTGCCAGCAGTCCACGGGGCCTCATGAACACTGAAGCTTTCTTT. Translation: CASSPRGLMNTEAFF.

Ten or more counts support this clone. The chain combines TRBV29-1 with TRBJ2-1; D perhaps matches TRBD1 (6 bases). The V end lost 0 bases, the J end lost 13 bases, and 13 bases lay between the germline ends. CDR1 SQVTM and CDR2 ANQGSEA come from the germline V gene. The CDR3 runs 12 residues. Here the CDR3 DNA reads TGCAGCGTTGAAGAAAGGGACACAAATCAGTTCTTC. It yields the protein CSVEERDTNQFF.

The chain employs TRBV5-1 and TRBJ1-6; 7 bases are a match to TRBD1. With V trimmed by 4 bases and J by 5 bases, 6 bases remained unmatched. Germline values: CDR1 SGHRS, CDR2 YFSETQ. This CDR3 has 15 residues. The CDR3 loop reads CASSSGTADNSPLHF. CDR3 bases: TGCGCCAGCAGCAGCGGGACAGCAGATAATTCACCCCTCCACTTT.

In its sample, this clone was seen many times. A much larger clonotype is one base distant, so this may be a read error. J is TRBJ2-1 and V is TRBV27; tentative D call: TRBD2 (5 bases). Germline V gene lookup returns CDR1 MNHEY and CDR2 SMNVEV (reference sequence). CDR3 size: 13 residues. Deletions cut 3 bases from V and 9 bases from J, with 12 bases between. CDR3 in DNA: TGTGCCAGCAGTTTGAAGGAGGTGAGTGAGCAGTTCTTC. This sequence encodes CASSLKEVSEQFF.

This clone was observed at least ten times. The rearrangement links TRBV6-5 to TRBJ1-1, with D unclear. The V end lost 2 bases, the J end lost 4 bases, and 2 bases lay between the germline ends. Germline CDR1 MNHEY, CDR2 SVGAGI. The CDR3 sequence is 11 residues long. The CDR3 reads CASSYGTEAFF. The DNA for the CDR3 is TGTGCCAGCAGTTACGGCACTGAAGCTTTCTTT.